Listed below are T cell receptor beta chains from one sample, sequenced in a study of OX40 agonist ivuxolimab in advanced cancers. Libraries were prepared by immunoSEQ multiplex PCR; TCRdb keeps only in-frame clonotypes and omits some of them. In the table there are approximately 79,000 clones, roughly 86% of which are singletons. Sequencing used CD4+ or CD8+ T cells sorted from blood, obtained in a trial of the OX40 agonist ivuxolimab. Receptors originate from an adult with an advanced solid tumor such as melanoma, head and neck, liver or kidney cancer. CDR3s include the opening cysteine and the closing phenylalanine or tryptophan.

TRBJ2-1,TRBV6-5,CASSYRGTGQNEQFF
TRBJ1-2,TRBV30,CAWSVGTGSYGYTF
TRBJ1-1,TRBV7-9,CASSLMSGTEAFF
TRBJ1-2,TRBV6-4,CASSPSLFEGGYTF
TRBJ1-1,TRBV6-6,CASDNRENTEAFF
TRBJ2-3,TRBV6-1,CASSERAGGRTDTQYF
TRBJ1-2,TRBV18,CASSPWDRGHKNGYTF
TRBJ1-2,TRBV12-5,CASGPSSRGSYGYTF
TRBJ2-2,TRBV4-1,CASSQDRTGELFF
TRBJ2-1,TRBV5-1,CASRGTADNEQFF
TRBJ1-2,TRBV27,CASSLKWSTGVSGYTF
TRBJ1-5,TRBV4-1,CASSQDPGGGYSNQPQHF
TRBJ2-2,TRBV7-8,CASSSRGQGTATGELFF
TRBJ2-7,TRBV19,CASCAPGQGFHEQYF
TRBJ1-1,TRBV7-9,CASSLLLGEGSTEAFF
TRBJ2-7,TRBV19,CASSILGAGGLYEQYF
TRBJ1-6,TRBV11-1,CASSSTGVAYNSPLHF
TRBJ1-4,TRBV18,CASSPPSQPEEKLFF
TRBJ1-2,TRBV6-6,CASSSSPMTATYGYTF
TRBJ1-2,TRBV4-2,CASSPGTGDNYGYTF
TRBJ1-2,TRBV30,CAWSEGSLGYGYTF
TRBJ1-1,TRBV6-4,CASSEEGGSTEAFF
TRBJ2-6,TRBV5-4,CASSWSPGAGANVLTF
TRBJ2-5,TRBV2,CASSGGFLETQYF
TRBJ1-3,TRBV19,CASSRWGSGNTIYF
TRBJ1-3,TRBV30,CAWSDRGPGNTIYF
TRBJ1-1,TRBV19,CASSIAVDRGGEAFF
TRBJ2-3,TRBV2,CASRRTSGARTDTQYF
TRBJ2-2,TRBV18,CASSPPNTGELFF
TRBJ2-7,TRBV11-1,CASFQSGATYEQYF
TRBJ2-7,TRBV30,CAWMKAGSSYEQYF
TRBJ1-5,TRBV7-3,CASSWGTGNQPQHF
TRBJ2-7,TRBV5-4,CASSMTGVGSEQYF
TRBJ2-3,TRBV11-3,CASSQTSGPSTDTQYF
TRBJ2-7,TRBV11-3,CASSLDLQGAHEQYF
TRBJ2-7,TRBV19,CASSILAGYEQYF
TRBJ2-7,TRBV29-1,CSVEVGQLSYEQYF
TRBJ2-7,TRBV7-2,CASSSPRGARYEQYF
TRBJ2-7,TRBV6-1,CASRRDYEQYF
TRBJ2-3,TRBV5-1,CASSTWTSSSTDTQYF
TRBJ1-6,TRBV5-1,CASSFGQAKNNSPLHF
TRBJ2-5,TRBV4-2,CASSQDISVETQYF
TRBJ2-7,TRBV6-1,CASASYYEQYF
TRBJ2-7,TRBV6-6,CASTQQGGQGGMYF
TRBJ1-1,TRBV6-5,CASTAPGTVEAFF
TRBJ2-3,TRBV2,CASSERGWRGPDTQYF
TRBJ1-5,TRBV10-3,CAISEQLIYSNQPQHF
TRBJ1-4,TRBV30,CAWSVGSGATNEKLFF
TRBJ1-6,TRBV28,CASSDSAGQPNSPLHF
TRBJ2-1,TRBV10-1,CASSEGRRGGPNEQFF
TRBJ2-3,TRBV7-2,CASSSDPHTDTQYF
TRBJ2-1,TRBV5-4,CASSLGGTSSAANEQFF
TRBJ2-3,TRBV14,CASSRGQETDTQYF
TRBJ1-3,TRBV9,CASSVATGGNGNTIYF